These 11 T cell receptor beta chains originate from one sample sequenced in a study of a mutant IDH1 vaccine in newly diagnosed glioma. Some clones are missing from TCRdb's copy, which holds only in-frame ones; the method was immunoSEQ multiplex PCR. This table has around 27,000 clones, roughly 80% appearing once. These receptors have no known antigen. Time point denoted: week 11, during vaccination. The vaccine gave 300 ug of a 20-mer mutant IDH1 peptide subcutaneously per dose. The material sequenced was PBMCs, taken from a glioma patient whose treatment included an IDH1 peptide vaccine. The receptor source for this set is a woman younger than 35 with glioma.

The genes are TRBV10-3 and TRBJ2-1; D unclear. V was cut by 5 bases and J by 3 bases, with 11 bases left in between. The CDR3 is made up of 14 amino acids. The germline V gene has CDR1 ENHRY and CDR2 SYGVKD. CDR3 residues: CAISYSDLYNEQFF. CDR3 nucleotides: TGTGCCATCAGTTACAGTGACCTCTACAATGAGCAGTTCTTC.

The gene calls are TRBV7-9 and TRBJ2-3; D is unclear. Germline values: CDR1 SEHNR, CDR2 FQNEAQ (reference sequence). The CDR3 runs to 11 residues. The ends were cut back, 2 bases at V and 3 bases at J, with 0 bases in the middle. The CDR3 DNA is TGTGCCAGCAGCTTAACAGATACGCAGTATTTT. Its translation is CASSLTDTQYF.

The chain links TRBV5-4 to TRBJ2-7; unclear D gene. Germline CDR1 reads SGHNT; CDR2 reads YYREEE (reference sequence). V lost 0 bases to trimming and J lost 0 bases, with 7 bases between them. CDR3 length: 14 amino acids. The chain's CDR3 is CASSLGGYSYEQYF. In DNA, the CDR3 is TGTGCCAGCAGCTTGGGCGGCTACTCCTACGAGCAGTACTTC.

V and J are TRBV5-1 and TRBJ2-3, with D possibly TRBD2 on 5 matching bases. The CDR3 is 16 amino acids. Germline V gives CDR1 SGHRS, CDR2 YFSETQ. The V and J ends lost 3 bases and 2 bases respectively, with 16 bases between them. This CDR3 reads CASSWLGGLSTDTQYF. The CDR3 DNA reads TGCGCCAGCAGCTGGTTGGGCGGGCTCTCCACAGATACGCAGTATTTT.

V usage is TRBV2 and J usage is TRBJ2-1; unclear D gene. CDR3 size: 12 residues. Trimming took off 0 bases at V and 14 bases at J, with 11 bases between the two ends. Germline CDR1 is SNHLY and CDR2 is FYNNEI. Here the CDR3 reads CASSEAPLAKFF. The CDR3 DNA follows: TGTGCCAGCAGTGAAGCCCCCCTCGCTAAGTTCTTC.

In this sample, this clone turned up once. This chain joins TRBV9 and TRBJ2-1, with D perhaps TRBD1 or TRBD2 (5 bases each). The V end lost 4 bases, the J end lost 5 bases, and 13 bases lay between the germline ends. Germline lookup yields CDR1 SGDLS and CDR2 YYNGEE. The CDR3 spans 14 residues. CDR3 in amino acids: CASSSGTANNEQFF. Written as DNA, the CDR3 is TGTGCCAGCAGCTCAGGGACGGCGAACAATGAGCAGTTCTTC.

The rearrangement uses TRBV21-1 and TRBJ2-7. TRBV21-1 is a documented pseudogene. The CDR3 loop spans 13 amino acids. The CDR3: CASSKRTTREQYF. The CDR3 coding sequence is TGTGCCAGCAGCAAACGGACCACACGCGAGCAGTACTTC.

This chain links TRBV4-1 with TRBJ2-1; D unresolved. V was cut by 1 base and J by 2 bases, with 3 bases left in between. The length of the CDR3 is 13 residues. The germline gives CDR1 MGHRA, CDR2 YSYEKL. CDR3 in DNA: TGCGCCAGCAGCCAAGTGACCTACAATGAGCAGTTCTTC. Translation gives CASSQVTYNEQFF.

V gene TRBV28 combines with J gene TRBJ2-3, with D possibly being TRBD2 (6 bases). Germline CDR1 is MDHEN and CDR2 is SYDVKM. The ends were cut back, 5 bases at V and 1 base at J, with 16 bases in the middle. The CDR3 runs to 16 residues. Here the CDR3 reads CASSLPPGEGTDTQYF. The CDR3 DNA reads as TGTGCCAGCAGTCTCCCCCCCGGGGAGGGCACAGATACGCAGTATTTT. The complete variable domain, with remaining parts taken from reference TRBV28 and TRBJ2-3, reads DVKVTQSSRYLVKRTGEKVFLECVQDMDHENMFWYRQDPGLGLRLIYFSYDVKMKEKGDIPEGYSVSREKKERFSLILESASTNQTSMYLCASSLPPGEGTDTQYFGPGTRLTVL.

The rearrangement links TRBV7-8 to TRBJ2-3; D remains unclear. The CDR3 sequence is 14 residues long. Germline CDR1 is SGHVS and CDR2 is FQNEAQ. The V gene lost 2 bases and the J gene lost 6 bases, with 12 bases spanning the gap. CDR3 protein: CASSLPPPADTQYF. DNA for the CDR3: TGTGCCAGCAGCTTACCCCCTCCCGCGGATACGCAGTATTTT.

This chain uses TRBV29-1 with TRBJ1-1; tentative D call: TRBD1 (5 bases). V lost 8 bases to trimming and J lost 3 bases, with 16 bases between them. The CDR3 covers 13 residues. The germline gives CDR1 SQVTM, CDR2 ANQGSEA. CDR3 in amino acids: CSSFVGGDTEAFF. The CDR3 region has the DNA TGCAGCTCTTTCGTGGGGGGTGACACTGAAGCTTTCTTT.